The following is a TCR beta chain sequence with its context. Its binding antigen is unknown. The input lacks base qualities; no much larger clone sits a single base away. Every bulk PBMC sample was loaded with the same fixed amount of around 400 ng of DNA. TCR beta CDR3 sequences were amplified from genomic DNA using the immunoSEQ TCRb Assay kit according to manufacturer instructions. The KAPA Library Quantification Kit for Illumina platforms was used to quantify the pooled libraries by qPCR. Sequencing of the pooled libraries was done on an Illumina NextSeq 500, with clustering at about 0.6-1.1 pM. The original pipeline was this. TCR data were analyzed using immunoSEQ ANALYZER and the R LymphoSeq package. A rearrangement efficiency score was calculated as productive divided by the sum of productive and non-productive CDR3 sequences. Within each patient, timepoints were compared pairwise for clonality, measured with the Gini coefficient, and for diversity, measured with the Renyi index at alpha=1. In LymphoSeq, clonal relatedness was computed with an edit distance of 3 and repertoire similarity was computed with the Bhattacharyya coefficient. Linear discriminant analysis on week-3 changes in clonality and diversity was built with the R MASS and caret packages to classify response. TCRdb provides this immuneACCESS table in a form limited to in-frame rearrangements. Some clones are lacking; in checked studies, under half of them reflect an unresolved V gene, and why the rest are absent is not known. V, J and clone size reflect that table, while D and trimming were determined from the DNA. The sample contains nearly 7,000 clones, more than 75% of them found a single time. The ten largest clonotypes hold around a third of the sample.

The CDR3 spans 13 residues, from the cysteine through the phenylalanine. The retained sequence is limited to the CDR3, 39 bases, with the frame set at the first base. Between the V and J ends, shortened by 5 bases and 0 bases respectively, the junction contains 7 bases. According to the germline V gene (reference sequence), CDR1 reads MNHNY and CDR2 reads SVGAGI. Explained via the paper, the time point label denotes: week 3, after first cycle of checkpoint inhibitor. Blood samples were taken at two points: before treatment (T0) and at week 3 (W3), which came after the first cycle of checkpoint blockade. Except for two patients with rapid clinical progression, response was assessed 12 weeks after the first infusion by RECIST 1.1; disease control meant complete response, partial response or stable disease. Patients were excluded for prior systemic cancer treatment, concomitant immunosuppressant therapy or synchronous other active malignancies. TCR beta was sequenced in both bulk PBMC and plasma cell-free DNA in order to track circulating cells as well as T cell turnover. PBMC were isolated from blood with Lymphoprep and SepMate tubes, followed by red cell lysis. DNA from PBMC and sorted T cell subsets was extracted with QIAamp DNA Blood Mini kits.

The source of the sample is a study of blood T cell dynamics during melanoma immunotherapy (TCRdb year 2020). Looking at the study overall: The patients had metastatic melanoma and were given first-line pembrolizumab or nivolumab plus ipilimumab as standard of care in the United Kingdom. To find early correlates of response, the study profiled the peripheral T cell receptor repertoires of patients with metastatic melanoma both before and after one cycle of checkpoint inhibitor therapy. The training cohort consisted of consecutive patients, while an additional independent group of patients from the same centre was pooled to form an external validation set. Results the study describes overall, beyond this receptor: The relatively small sample size was acknowledged as potentially limiting generalization of the results. The study could not determine whether the T cell clones driving repertoire changes were melanoma-specific or reflected general immune activation. Patients who later achieved disease control showed a bifurcated PBMC repertoire reorganization at W3, with increased clonality or increased diversity, unlike progressors.

The sample consisted of blood, taken from a patient treated with checkpoint blockade. The receptor chain draws on TRBV6-6 and TRBJ2-5; a confident D gene designation cannot be given. The TCR was taken from a human donor with melanoma. Some clones in this sample may be carry-over from other donors' samples. The nucleotide sequence is TGTGCCAGCAGTCGGAGCTACCAAGAGACCCAGTACTTC. This sequence encodes CASSRSYQETQYF.